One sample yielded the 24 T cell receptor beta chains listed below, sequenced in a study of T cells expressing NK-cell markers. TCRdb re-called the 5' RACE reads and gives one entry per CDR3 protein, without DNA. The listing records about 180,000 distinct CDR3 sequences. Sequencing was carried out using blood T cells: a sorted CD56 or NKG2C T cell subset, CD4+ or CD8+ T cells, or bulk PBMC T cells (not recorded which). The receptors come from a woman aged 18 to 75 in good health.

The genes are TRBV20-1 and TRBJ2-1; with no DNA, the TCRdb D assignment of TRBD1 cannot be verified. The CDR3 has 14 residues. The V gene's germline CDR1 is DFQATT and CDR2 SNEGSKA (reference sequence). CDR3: CSAPLGAWSNEQFF.

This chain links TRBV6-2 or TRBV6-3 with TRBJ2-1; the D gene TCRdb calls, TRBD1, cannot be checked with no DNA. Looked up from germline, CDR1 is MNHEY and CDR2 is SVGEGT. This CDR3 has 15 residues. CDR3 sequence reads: CASSRQGNVYNEQFF.

CDR3 protein: CASSRGTMNTEAFF. The chain links TRBV27 to TRBJ1-1; TCRdb's D gene call, TRBD1, goes unchecked for lack of DNA. This CDR3 has 14 residues. Germline loops: CDR1 MNHEY, CDR2 SMNVEV (reference sequence).

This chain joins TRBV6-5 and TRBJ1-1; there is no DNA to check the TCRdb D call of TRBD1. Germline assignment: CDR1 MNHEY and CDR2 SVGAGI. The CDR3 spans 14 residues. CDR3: CASSYLQGGTEAFF.

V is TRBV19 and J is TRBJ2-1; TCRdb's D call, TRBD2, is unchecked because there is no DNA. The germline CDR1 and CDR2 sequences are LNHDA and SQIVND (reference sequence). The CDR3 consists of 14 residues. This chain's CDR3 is CASSIKGQWNEQFF.

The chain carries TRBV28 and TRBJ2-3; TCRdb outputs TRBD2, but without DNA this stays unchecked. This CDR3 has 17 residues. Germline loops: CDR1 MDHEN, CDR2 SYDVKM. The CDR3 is CASSSGTSGRGTDTQYF.

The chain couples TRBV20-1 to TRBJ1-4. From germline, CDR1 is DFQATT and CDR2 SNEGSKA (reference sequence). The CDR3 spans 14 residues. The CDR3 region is CSARAPGLGGKLFF.

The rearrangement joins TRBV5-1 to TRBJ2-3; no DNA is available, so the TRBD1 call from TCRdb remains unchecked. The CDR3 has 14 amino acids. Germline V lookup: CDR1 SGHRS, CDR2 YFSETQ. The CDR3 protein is CASFSGGRGDTQYF.

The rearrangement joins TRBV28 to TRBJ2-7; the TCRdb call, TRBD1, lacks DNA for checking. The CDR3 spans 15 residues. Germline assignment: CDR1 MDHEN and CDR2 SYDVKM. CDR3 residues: CASSKVRDRRYEQYF.

The CDR3 loop is CASTRGDSYEQYF. This chain joins TRBV7-9 and TRBJ2-7; TCRdb names TRBD1, which stays unverified in the absence of DNA. This CDR3 region has 13 residues. Germline assignment: CDR1 SEHNR and CDR2 FQNEAQ (reference sequence). Filled out from reference TRBV7-9 and TRBJ2-7, the complete variable domain reads DTGVSQNPRHKITKRGQNVTFRCDPISEHNRLYWYRQTLGQGPEFLTYFQNEAQLEKSRLLSDRFSAERPKGSFSTLEIQRTEQGDSAMYLCASTRGDSYEQYFGPGTRLTVT.

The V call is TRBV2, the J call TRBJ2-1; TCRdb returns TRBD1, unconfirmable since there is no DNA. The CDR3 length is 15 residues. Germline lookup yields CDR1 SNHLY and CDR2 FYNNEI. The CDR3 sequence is CASTSDRGWHNEQFF.

CDR3: CASSLAQGTYEQYF. This rearrangement joins TRBV28 to TRBJ2-7; TCRdb reports TRBD2, a call that lacks DNA to check it against. CDR1 is MDHEN and CDR2 is SYDVKM in the germline V gene. The CDR3 runs to 14 residues.

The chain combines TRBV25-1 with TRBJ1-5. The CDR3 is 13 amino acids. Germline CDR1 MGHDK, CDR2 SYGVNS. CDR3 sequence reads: CASSEPSNQPQHF.

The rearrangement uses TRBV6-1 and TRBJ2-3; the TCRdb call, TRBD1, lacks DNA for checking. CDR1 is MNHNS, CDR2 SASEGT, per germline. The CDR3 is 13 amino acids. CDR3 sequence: CASSEGVWDTQYF.

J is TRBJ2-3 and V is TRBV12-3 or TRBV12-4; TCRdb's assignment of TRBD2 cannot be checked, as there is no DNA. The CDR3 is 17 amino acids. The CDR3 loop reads CASSLTGLAGGADTQYF.

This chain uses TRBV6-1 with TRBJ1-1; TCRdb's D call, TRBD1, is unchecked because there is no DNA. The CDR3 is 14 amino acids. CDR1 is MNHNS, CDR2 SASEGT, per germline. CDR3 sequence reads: CASTETGFGTEAFF.

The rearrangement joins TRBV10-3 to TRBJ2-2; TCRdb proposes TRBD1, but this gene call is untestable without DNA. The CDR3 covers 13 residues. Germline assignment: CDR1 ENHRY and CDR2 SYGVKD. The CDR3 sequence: CAINQGANGELFF.

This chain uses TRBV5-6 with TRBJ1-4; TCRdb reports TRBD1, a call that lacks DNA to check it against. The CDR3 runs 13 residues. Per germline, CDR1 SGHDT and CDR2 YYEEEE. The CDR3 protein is CASSLGGPGELFF.

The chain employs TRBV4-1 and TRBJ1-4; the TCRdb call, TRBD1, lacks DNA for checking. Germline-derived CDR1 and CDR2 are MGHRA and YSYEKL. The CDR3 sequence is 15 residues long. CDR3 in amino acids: CASSREDRGQEKLFF.

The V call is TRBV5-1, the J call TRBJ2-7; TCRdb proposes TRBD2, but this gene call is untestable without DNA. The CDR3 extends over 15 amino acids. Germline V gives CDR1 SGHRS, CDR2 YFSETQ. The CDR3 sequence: CASSLVSQSSYEQYF.

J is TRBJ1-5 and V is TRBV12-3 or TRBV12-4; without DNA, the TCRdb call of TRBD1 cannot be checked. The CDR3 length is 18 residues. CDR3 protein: CASSFEGAREYSNQPQHF.

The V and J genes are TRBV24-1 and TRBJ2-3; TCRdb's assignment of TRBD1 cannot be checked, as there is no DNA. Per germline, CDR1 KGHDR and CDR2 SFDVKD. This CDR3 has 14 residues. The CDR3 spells CATSWGSSTDTQYF.

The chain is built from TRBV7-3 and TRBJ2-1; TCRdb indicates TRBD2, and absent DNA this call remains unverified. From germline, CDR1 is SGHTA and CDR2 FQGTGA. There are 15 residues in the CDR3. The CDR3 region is CASSLMGPPYNEQFF.

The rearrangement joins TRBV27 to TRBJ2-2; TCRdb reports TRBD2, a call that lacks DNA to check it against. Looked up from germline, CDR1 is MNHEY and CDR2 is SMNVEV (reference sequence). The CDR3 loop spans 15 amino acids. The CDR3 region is CASSSSGVNTGELFF.